The 24 T cell receptor beta chains listed next were all sequenced from one sample in a study of T cells in Graves' hyperthyroidism and ophthalmopathy. TCR beta CDR3 region amplification was performed from RNA transcripts. In the first-round RT-PCR of the TCR CDR3, the HTBI primer set was used. TCRdb analysed the multiplex PCR reads with MiXCR anew, one entry per CDR3 protein. Among fewer than 650,000 distinct CDR3 sequences listed, roughly 13% were seen once. The material sequenced was blood. These receptors were taken from a woman aged 30 to 39 with Graves' hyperthyroidism that later progressed to Graves' ophthalmopathy.

There are many counts of this clonotype. The V call is TRBV30, the J call TRBJ1-1; no clear D gene. The ends were cut back, 0 bases at V and 1 base at J, with 3 bases in the middle. Germline V lookup: CDR1 GTSNPN, CDR2 SVGIG (reference sequence). CDR3 length equals 12 residues. CDR3 DNA: TGTGCCTGGAGTGTGTCGAACACTGAAGCTTTCTTT. Its protein is CAWSVSNTEAFF.

The chain joins TRBV7-2 to TRBJ2-7; D not resolved. Per the germline V gene, CDR1 is SGHTA and CDR2 is FQGNSA. With 5 bases removed from V and 0 bases from J, the gap between germline ends came to 23 bases. This CDR3 spans 18 amino acids. This chain's CDR3 is CASSASGHGFSSSYEQYF. CDR3 coding DNA: TGTGCCAGCAGCGCCTCTGGTCATGGATTCTCCAGCTCCTACGAGCAGTACTTC.

This clonotype has a count of ten or more. The J gene is TRBJ2-7, the V gene TRBV28; no reliable D call. V lost 8 bases and J 3 bases, leaving 8 bases between the germline ends. The CDR3 totals 11 residues. CDR1 is MDHEN and CDR2 is SYDVKM in the germline V gene. The CDR3 DNA follows: TGTGCCAGCGGCACAGACTACGAGCAGTACTTC. This sequence encodes CASGTDYEQYF. The variable domain in full, with the rest retrieved from reference TRBV28 and TRBJ2-7, is DVKVTQSSRYLVKRTGEKVFLECVQDMDHENMFWYRQDPGLGLRLIYFSYDVKMKEKGDIPEGYSVSREKKERFSLILESASTNQTSMYLCASGTDYEQYFGPGTRLTVT.

This clonotype was counted ten times or more. The chain carries TRBV12-3 or TRBV12-4 and TRBJ2-1, with 10 bases identical to TRBD1. V was pared by 3 bases and J by 9 bases, with 8 bases of the junction left unmatched. The CDR3 covers 15 residues. The CDR3 region is CASSFSGQGNIEQFF. The CDR3 coding sequence is TGTGCCAGCAGTTTCTCGGGACAGGGGAACATTGAGCAGTTCTTC.

This clonotype was counted many times. The rearrangement joins TRBV24-1 to TRBJ2-2; 8 bases align to TRBD1. The germline V gene has CDR1 KGHDR and CDR2 SFDVKD. Unmatched junction bases numbered 9, after V lost 4 bases and J lost 0 bases. This CDR3 is built from 18 residues. The CDR3 loop is CATSEIPGQATNTGELFF. CDR3 in DNA: TGTGCCACCAGTGAGATACCGGGACAGGCAACGAACACCGGGGAGCTGTTTTTT.

The genes are TRBV20-1 and TRBJ2-5; the match to TRBD1 covers 11 bases. Germline trimming cut 5 bases from V and 4 bases from J; bases unmatched to any gene: 9. Germline values: CDR1 DFQATT, CDR2 SNEGSKA (reference sequence). There are 15 residues in the CDR3. The CDR3 DNA reads as TGCAGTGCTTGGACAGGGGGCGCATCCGGAGAGACCCAGTACTTC. Translating it yields CSAWTGGASGETQYF.

This clonotype was seen repeatedly, ten times or more. This chain joins TRBV28 and TRBJ1-6; TRBD1 might be the D (5 bases). Germline V CDR1 and CDR2: MDHEN, SYDVKM. Trimming shortened V by 9 bases and J by 12 bases, and 15 bases separated the two germline ends. The CDR3 runs 12 residues. This CDR3 reads CASFDSARPLHF. CDR3 coding DNA: TGTGCCAGTTTCGACAGTGCCCGACCCCTCCACTTT.

This clonotype has a count of ten or more. The CDR3 here is CAWSVRVGEQYF. DNA of the CDR3: TGTGCCTGGAGTGTAAGGGTTGGCGAGCAGTACTTC. The chain combines TRBV30 with TRBJ2-7; no reliable D call. Germline V gene lookup returns CDR1 GTSNPN and CDR2 SVGIG (reference sequence). The V end lost 0 bases, the J end lost 6 bases, and 9 bases lay between the germline ends. The CDR3 is 12 amino acids.

The chain recombines TRBV19 with TRBJ1-3; D gene unclear. Germline V gene lookup returns CDR1 LNHDA and CDR2 SQIVND (reference sequence). The CDR3 loop spans 13 amino acids. Trimming shortened V by 5 bases and J by 1 base, and 6 bases separated the two germline ends. DNA for the CDR3: TGTGCCAGTAGTGGGGAATCTGGAAACACCATATATTTT. As protein: CASSGESGNTIYF.

This clonotype was observed at least ten times. The chain carries TRBV3-1 and TRBJ1-3, with a weak D call TRBD1 (6 bases). Germline values: CDR1 LGHDT, CDR2 YNNKEL (reference sequence). The CDR3 length is 15 residues. Trimming removed 4 bases from V and 0 bases from J, with 10 bases in between. The CDR3 DNA sequence: TGTGCCAGCAGCCCGGGACACCTCTCTGGAAACACCATATATTTT. This sequence encodes CASSPGHLSGNTIYF.

This clonotype was found a few times. CDR3 sequence: CSVQAGQGTREQYF. In DNA, the CDR3 is TGCAGCGTTCAAGCGGGACAGGGAACTCGAGAGCAGTACTTC. The gene calls are TRBV29-1 and TRBJ2-7; TRBD1 aligns across 9 bases. In germline, CDR1 is SQVTM, CDR2 ANQGSEA. The length of the CDR3 is 14 residues. V dropped 5 bases and J dropped 7; count of bases not matched to a gene: 12.

This clonotype was found many times. V is TRBV28 and J is TRBJ2-7, with D perhaps matching TRBD1 (7 bases). The V end was cut by 5 bases, the J end by 2 bases, with 19 bases between. The germline V gene encodes CDR1 MDHEN and CDR2 SYDVKM. This CDR3 is built from 16 residues. DNA for the CDR3: TGTGCCAGCAGTGCCCAGGGGGACTCGCGAACCTACGAGCAGTACTTC. The encoded protein is CASSAQGDSRTYEQYF. Full variable domain (rest looked up from reference TRBV28 and TRBJ2-7): DVKVTQSSRYLVKRTGEKVFLECVQDMDHENMFWYRQDPGLGLRLIYFSYDVKMKEKGDIPEGYSVSREKKERFSLILESASTNQTSMYLCASSAQGDSRTYEQYFGPGTRLTVT.

This clonotype appeared a few times. This chain connects TRBV2 to TRBJ2-7; the D is unclear. Trimming pared 5 bases from V and 5 bases from J, leaving 7 bases between. Germline values: CDR1 SNHLY, CDR2 FYNNEI. The CDR3 contains 11 residues. The CDR3 sequence is CASSQRDEQYF. In nucleotides, the CDR3 is TGTGCCAGCAGTCAAAGGGACGAGCAGTACTTC.

For this clonotype: One end of the junction varies from germline; a read error may be responsible. As DNA, the CDR3 is TGTGCTAGCAGCTTGGAGAGGGAAAGAAATCAGCCCCAGCATTTT. It is translated as CASSLERERNQPQHF. The V and J genes are TRBV7-7 and TRBJ1-5; D gene unclear. Per the germline V gene, CDR1 is SSHAT and CDR2 is FNYEAQ (reference sequence). The CDR3 contains 15 residues.

Only a few counts were recorded for this clonotype. J is TRBJ1-5 and V is TRBV7-2; 9 bases agree with TRBD1. CDR1 and CDR2 (germline): SGHTA, FQGNSA. The CDR3 covers 15 residues. With V trimmed by 3 bases and J by 4 bases, 4 bases remained unmatched. The CDR3: CASSFSGTGNQPQHF. For the CDR3, the DNA is TGTGCCAGCAGCTTCTCCGGGACAGGGAATCAGCCCCAGCATTTT.

This clonotype was detected many times. The chain links TRBV12-5 to TRBJ1-1; D is possibly TRBD1 (6 bases). The CDR3 has 17 residues. CDR1 and CDR2 (germline): LGHNT, FRNRAP. V was trimmed by 2 bases and J by 4 bases, leaving 20 bases between them. Here the CDR3 reads CASGLTLLGGVSTEAFF. The CDR3 nucleotides read TGTGCTAGTGGTTTGACCCTCTTAGGGGGTGTGAGCACTGAAGCTTTCTTT.

This chain links TRBV25-1 with TRBJ1-4; TRBD1 matches at 7 bases. V lost 5 bases to trimming and J lost 0 bases; unmatched junction nucleotides: 9. There are 17 residues in the CDR3. The V gene's germline CDR1 is MGHDK and CDR2 SYGVNS. CDR3 region: CASSTHRGGATNEKLFF. CDR3 sequence (DNA): TGTGCCAGCAGTACGCACAGGGGCGGTGCAACTAATGAAAAACTGTTTTTT.

The table lists this clonotype with many counts. The CDR3, as DNA: TGTGCCAGTAGTGGGCAGGGGGGCAATGAGCAGTTCTTC. Its translation is CASSGQGGNEQFF. This chain links TRBV19 with TRBJ2-1, with D possibly matching TRBD1 (7 bases). CDR1 and CDR2 (germline): LNHDA, SQIVND (reference sequence). V gave up 5 bases and J gave up 6 bases, with 11 bases separating them. CDR3 length: 13 amino acids.

As concerns this clonotype: Relative to the germline gene, one junction end is altered; a read error may explain this. The chain carries TRBV7-7 and TRBJ2-1; 10 bases agree with TRBD2. This CDR3 region has 17 residues. Per germline, CDR1 SSHAT and CDR2 FNYEAQ (reference sequence). The CDR3 coding sequence is TGTGCTAGCAGCTTAGGGGGGGGGACTAGCGAGTACAATGAGCAGTTCTTC. Its translation is CASSLGGGTSEYNEQFF.

This chain links TRBV9 with TRBJ2-1; 8 bases map to TRBD2. This CDR3 is built from 16 residues. After removal of 0 bases from V and 12 bases from J, the junction contained 14 bases not matched to a gene. Per germline, CDR1 SGDLS and CDR2 YYNGEE. CDR3 amino acids: CASSVDQGLVWDAQFF. The CDR3 region has the DNA TGTGCCAGCAGCGTAGATCAGGGACTAGTGTGGGATGCGCAGTTCTTC. Together with reference TRBV9 and TRBJ2-1, the CDR3 gives the full variable domain: DSGVTQTPKHLITATGQRVTLRCSPRSGDLSVYWYQQSLDQGLQFLIQYYNGEERAKGNILERFSAQQFPDLHSELNLSSLELGDSALYFCASSVDQGLVWDAQFFGPGTRLTVL.

Ten or more counts support this clonotype. As DNA, the CDR3 is TGTGCCAGCAGCCGGACAGGGACTAACGAGCAGTACGAGCAGTACTTC. Translation gives CASSRTGTNEQYEQYF. This chain connects TRBV2 to TRBJ2-7, with D possibly being TRBD1 (8 bases). The germline V and J ends were trimmed by 6 bases and 4 bases, with 22 bases remaining between them. Germline lookup yields CDR1 SNHLY and CDR2 FYNNEI. CDR3 size: 16 residues.

This clonotype was seen a few times. The chain combines TRBV25-1 with TRBJ1-1, with no clear D. V lost 4 bases to trimming and J lost 0 bases, with 6 bases between them. This CDR3 has 13 residues. Germline-derived CDR1 and CDR2 are MGHDK and SYGVNS. The CDR3 DNA reads as TGTGCCAGCAGTGCTCAGGTGAACACTGAAGCTTTCTTT. This codes for CASSAQVNTEAFF.

This clonotype was found a few times. The chain has TRBV4-2 and TRBJ2-5; a weak D match, TRBD2 (6 bases). CDR3 length equals 16 residues. Germline V gene lookup returns CDR1 LGHNA and CDR2 YNFKEQ. V lost 1 base and J 2 bases, leaving 14 bases between the germline ends. The CDR3 nucleotides are TGTGCCAGCAGCCAAGGGTGGTCCGGGACTCAAGAGACCCAGTACTTC. This codes for CASSQGWSGTQETQYF.

This clonotype was counted many times. The rearrangement joins TRBV10-3 to TRBJ1-2; TRBD1 matches 12 bases. CDR3 size: 16 residues. V shed 5 bases and J 4 bases; nucleotides not matched to a gene: 8. Per the germline V gene, CDR1 is ENHRY and CDR2 is SYGVKD. CDR3 sequence reads: CAISPGQGAVGYGYTF. The CDR3 DNA reads TGTGCCATCAGTCCGGGACAGGGGGCTGTAGGCTATGGCTACACCTTC.